The next 15 T cell receptor beta chains were all read from a single sample in a study of cytomegalovirus exposure and HLA in healthy donors. Repertoires were generated with immunoSEQ multiplex PCR, while TCRdb's copy carries only in-frame clones and drops some. The sample shows 150,000 to 200,000 clones, approximately 84% of them seen only once. The sequencing input was PBMCs. These receptors were collected from a man under 40 in good health and CMV-seropositive.

This rearrangement joins TRBV7-9 to TRBJ2-3; TRBD1 might be the D (6 bases). Per the germline V gene, CDR1 is SEHNR and CDR2 is FQNEAQ (reference sequence). Between the trimmed V and J ends, which lost 4 bases and 4 bases, there was a span of 12 bases. This CDR3 contains 14 residues. The DNA for the CDR3 is TGTGCCAGCAGCTGGGACATCCGGGCAGATACGCAGTATTTT. This gives the protein CASSWDIRADTQYF.

This clone was counted once. The chain joins TRBV28 to TRBJ2-2; D may be TRBD2 (6 bases). Deletions cut 1 base from V and 5 bases from J, with 14 bases between. The CDR3 covers 16 residues. The germline CDR1 and CDR2 sequences are MDHEN and SYDVKM. The CDR3 spells CASSLFSGENTGELFF. The CDR3 DNA reads as TGTGCCAGCAGTTTATTTTCGGGAGAGAATACCGGGGAGCTGTTTTTT.

This sequence joins TRBV9 and TRBJ1-4; a possible D gene is TRBD1 (6 bases). The CDR3 has 14 amino acids. Germline V gives CDR1 SGDLS, CDR2 YYNGEE. V was trimmed by 4 bases and J by 4 bases, leaving 11 bases between them. CDR3 region: CASSQGNLNEKLFF. In nucleotides, the CDR3 is TGTGCCAGCAGCCAGGGGAATCTTAATGAAAAACTGTTTTTT.

The chain uses TRBV10-1 and TRBJ1-1; 8 bases align to TRBD1. CDR1 and CDR2 from the germline V gene are WNHNN and SYGVQD (reference sequence). After removal of 6 bases from V and 3 bases from J, the junction contained 6 bases not matched to a gene. This CDR3 is 14 amino acids long. The CDR3 DNA sequence: TGCGCCAGCAGCCGGACAGGGCCCTACACTGAAGCTTTCTTT. Amino acids: CASSRTGPYTEAFF.

The V gene is TRBV5-1, the J gene TRBJ2-1; TRBD1 matches at 9 bases. The germline CDR1 and CDR2 sequences are SGHRS and YFSETQ. The CDR3 is 14 residues long. The junction had 7 bases not matched to a gene; V was cut back by 4 bases and J by 8 bases. CDR3 protein: CASSPGQGTDEQFF. The CDR3 region has the DNA TGCGCCAGCAGCCCGGGACAGGGAACGGATGAGCAGTTCTTC.

The J gene is TRBJ2-1, the V gene TRBV7-3; tentative D call: TRBD1 (7 bases). Trimming took 2 bases from V and 6 from J, leaving 8 bases between them. Germline V lookup: CDR1 SGHTA, CDR2 FQGTGA. CDR3 size: 13 residues. CDR3 sequence (DNA): TGTGCCAGCAGCTTACAGGGGGGCAATGAGCAGTTCTTC. Protein product: CASSLQGGNEQFF.

The chain recombines TRBV2 with TRBJ1-1, with D possibly matching TRBD1 (5 bases). Germline loops: CDR1 SNHLY, CDR2 FYNNEI. This CDR3 is built from 15 residues. The V end was cut by 2 bases, the J end by 4 bases, with 14 bases between. The DNA of the CDR3 is TGTGCCAGCAGTGAACTAAAGGGGCGAGGCACTGAAGCTTTCTTT. The encoded protein is CASSELKGRGTEAFF.

A remark on this clone: Compared with germline, one end of the junction differs, possibly owing to a read error. The rearrangement joins TRBV7-8 to TRBJ2-1; 8 bases are a match to TRBD1. This CDR3 spans 16 amino acids. From germline, CDR1 is SGHVS and CDR2 FQNEAQ. The CDR3: CAGSLVRGQVYNEQFF. CDR3 DNA sequence: TGTGCCGGCAGCTTAGTGAGGGGACAGGTCTACAATGAGCAGTTCTTC. Based on the CDR3 plus reference TRBV7-8 and TRBJ2-1, the full variable domain is GAGVSQSPRYKVAKRGQDVALRCDPISGHVSLFWYQQALGQGPEFLTYFQNEAQLDKSGLPSDRFFAERPEGSVSTLKIQRTQQEDSAVYLCAGSLVRGQVYNEQFFGPGTRLTVL.

The chain employs TRBV13 and TRBJ1-5; D is uncertain. V lost 1 base to trimming and J lost 7 bases, with 14 bases between them. The CDR3 has 15 residues. The germline V gene has CDR1 PRHDT and CDR2 FYEKMQ (reference sequence). The CDR3 nucleotides are TGTGCCAGCAGCTTAGAGAGGAGACTCTCCCAGCCCCAGCATTTT. The encoded protein is CASSLERRLSQPQHF.

J is TRBJ1-4 and V is TRBV5-1; D not resolved. CDR3 length: 14 residues. From germline, CDR1 is SGHRS and CDR2 YFSETQ. Trimming cost V 4 bases and J 0 bases, with 7 bases left between them. The CDR3 loop reads CASSDRATNEKLFF. CDR3 coding DNA: TGCGCCAGCAGCGATAGAGCAACTAATGAAAAACTGTTTTTT.

The chain uses TRBV30 and TRBJ1-5; D unclear. Germline CDR1 is GTSNPN and CDR2 is SVGIG (reference sequence). V lost 4 bases and J lost 4, with 11 bases in between. CDR3 length: 13 residues. The CDR3 region has the DNA TGTGCCTGGACACCGAGGACTAATCAGCCCCAGCATTTT. This codes for CAWTPRTNQPQHF.

Regarding this clone: This same CDR3 is encoded by further DNA sequences in the sample. The chain links TRBV11-2 to TRBJ1-2, with 9 bases identical to TRBD1. Germline lookup yields CDR1 SGHAT and CDR2 FQNNGV. Trimming took 1 base from V and 8 from J; bases not matched to a gene: 2. This CDR3 is built from 13 residues. CDR3 nucleotides: TGTGCCAGCAGCTTAGGGGGACAGGGAGGCTACACCTTC. Translation: CASSLGGQGGYTF.

V gene TRBV5-1 combines with J gene TRBJ2-2; a possible D gene is TRBD1 (5 bases). V was shortened by 2 bases and J by 1 base, with 9 bases between the two germline ends. From germline, CDR1 is SGHRS and CDR2 YFSETQ. This CDR3 is 15 amino acids long. The CDR3 coding sequence is TGCGCCAGCAGCTTAGTCGGACAGAACACCGGGGAGCTGTTTTTT. It is translated as CASSLVGQNTGELFF.

J is TRBJ1-1 and V is TRBV27; D gene ambiguous. The V end was cut by 6 bases, the J end by 6 bases, with 8 bases between. CDR3 length equals 11 residues. Germline CDR1 MNHEY, CDR2 SMNVEV (reference sequence). The CDR3 region is CASSSAAEAFF. The CDR3 DNA reads TGTGCCAGCAGCTCCGCAGCTGAAGCTTTCTTT.

V gene TRBV5-1 combines with J gene TRBJ2-1; 10 bases map to TRBD2. CDR3 length: 15 residues. Germline V gene lookup returns CDR1 SGHRS and CDR2 YFSETQ. J lost 15 bases, V lost 4 bases, and 16 bases had no gene match. This chain's CDR3 is CASSIDPGTSASGFF. In DNA, the CDR3 is TGCGCCAGCAGCATAGATCCCGGGACTAGCGCCAGCGGGTTCTTC.